The subject of this entry is one TCR beta chain. Antigen specificity is unknown. Clones were sequenced by immunoSEQ multiplex PCR, and TCRdb holds only the in-frame ones, with some missing. The data show roughly 10,000 clones, with just over 99% seen just once and 0.35% to 0.5% held by the top ten. V shed 5 bases and J shed 0 bases, with 17 bases lying between them. The CDR3 is 17 residues long. From germline, CDR1 is SGHVS and CDR2 FQNEAQ. This sample is drawn from a study of monozygotic twins with cystic fibrosis. Overall study: With about 16 PCR cycles, barcoded libraries came from about 3.2 micrograms of fragmented DNA.

Notes on the study in general: Median Simpson clonality of 0.0095 suggested naive T cells predominated. V usage most resembled the co-twin in 13 of 16 pairs.

This chain joins TRBV7-8 and TRBJ1-5; D perhaps matches TRBD1 (5 bases). This clonotype was sampled from a man between 18 and 35 years old with cystic fibrosis. The sequenced sample was blood. CDR3 sequence reads: CASSAGTLSDSNQPQHF. CDR3 nucleotide sequence: TGTGCCAGCAGCGCTGGGACTCTCTCCGATAGCAATCAGCCCCAGCATTTT.